This T cell receptor (beta chain) came from a study of T cell repertoires in cytomegalovirus infection. Study as a whole: Alongside well-studied HLA-B-restricted CMV epitopes, recently identified HLA-C-restricted CMV epitopes were also used. Both CMV infection and a matching HLA type were indicated by public TCR beta signatures. Study results and caveats: Ex vivo responses were dominated by HLA-C-restricted CMV-specific TCR beta clonotypes.

About this clonotype: Antigen: not known.

Germline CDR1 SGDLS, CDR2 YYNGEE. The V segment lost 0 bases and the J segment 5 bases; nucleotides outside the gene matches: 2. This CDR3 region has 15 residues. A single record per CDR3 protein comes from TCRdb applying MiXCR to the reads. The top ten clones hold about 92% of a sample with around 78,000 distinct CDR3 sequences, roughly 40% of them seen once. The chain combines TRBV9 with TRBJ2-1; TRBD1 aligns across 10 bases. The source material was CD8+ T cells from cultured PBMCs, sampled from culture after CMV antigen stimulation. This clonotype was sampled from a human donor in good health (CMV status not recorded). Some clones in this sample may be carry-over from other donors' samples. CDR3 nucleotides: TGTGCCAGCAGCGTAGTAGGGACAGGGGACAATGAGCAGTTCTTC. Its translation is CASSVVGTGDNEQFF. Filled out from reference TRBV9 and TRBJ2-1, the complete variable domain reads DSGVTQTPKHLITATGQRVTLRCSPRSGDLSVYWYQQSLDQGLQFLIQYYNGEERAKGNILERFSAQQFPDLHSELNLSSLELGDSALYFCASSVVGTGDNEQFFGPGTRLTVL.